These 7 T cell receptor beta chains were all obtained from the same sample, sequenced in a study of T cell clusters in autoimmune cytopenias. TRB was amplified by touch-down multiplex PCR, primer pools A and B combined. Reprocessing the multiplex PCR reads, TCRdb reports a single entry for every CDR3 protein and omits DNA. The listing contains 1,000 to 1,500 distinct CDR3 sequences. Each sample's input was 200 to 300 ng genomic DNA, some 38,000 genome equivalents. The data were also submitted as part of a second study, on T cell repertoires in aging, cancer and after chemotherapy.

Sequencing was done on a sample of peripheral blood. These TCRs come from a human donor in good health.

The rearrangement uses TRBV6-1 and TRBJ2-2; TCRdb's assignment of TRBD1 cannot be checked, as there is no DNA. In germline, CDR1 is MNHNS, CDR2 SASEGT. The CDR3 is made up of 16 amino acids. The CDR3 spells CASLGGGAQRAGELFF.

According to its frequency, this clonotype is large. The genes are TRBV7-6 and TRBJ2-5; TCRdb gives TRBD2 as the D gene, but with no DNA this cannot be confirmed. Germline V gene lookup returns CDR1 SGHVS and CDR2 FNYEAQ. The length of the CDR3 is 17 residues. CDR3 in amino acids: CASSLVGTSGSQETQYF.

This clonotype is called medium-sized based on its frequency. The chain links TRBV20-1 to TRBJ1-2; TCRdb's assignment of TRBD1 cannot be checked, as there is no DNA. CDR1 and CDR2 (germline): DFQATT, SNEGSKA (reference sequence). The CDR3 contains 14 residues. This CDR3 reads CSATDRDTNYGYTF.

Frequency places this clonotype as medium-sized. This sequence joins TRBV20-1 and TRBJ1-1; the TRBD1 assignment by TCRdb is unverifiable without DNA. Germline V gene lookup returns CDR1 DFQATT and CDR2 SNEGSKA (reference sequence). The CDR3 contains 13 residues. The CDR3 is CSPRDGRGTEAFF.

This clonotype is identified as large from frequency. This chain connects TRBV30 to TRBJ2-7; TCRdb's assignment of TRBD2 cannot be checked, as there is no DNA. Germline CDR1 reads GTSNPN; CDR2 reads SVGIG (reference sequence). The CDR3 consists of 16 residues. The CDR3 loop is CAWSPSGRKSNYEQYF.

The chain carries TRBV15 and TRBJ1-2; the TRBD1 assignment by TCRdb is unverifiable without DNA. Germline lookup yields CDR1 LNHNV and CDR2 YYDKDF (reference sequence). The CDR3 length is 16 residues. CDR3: CATSRDEGTGNSGYTF.

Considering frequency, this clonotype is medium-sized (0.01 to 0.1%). The CDR3 loop is CASSFQETQYF. The V call is TRBV5-4, the J call TRBJ2-5. CDR1 is SGHNT and CDR2 is YYREEE in the germline V gene (reference sequence). The CDR3 runs to 11 residues.